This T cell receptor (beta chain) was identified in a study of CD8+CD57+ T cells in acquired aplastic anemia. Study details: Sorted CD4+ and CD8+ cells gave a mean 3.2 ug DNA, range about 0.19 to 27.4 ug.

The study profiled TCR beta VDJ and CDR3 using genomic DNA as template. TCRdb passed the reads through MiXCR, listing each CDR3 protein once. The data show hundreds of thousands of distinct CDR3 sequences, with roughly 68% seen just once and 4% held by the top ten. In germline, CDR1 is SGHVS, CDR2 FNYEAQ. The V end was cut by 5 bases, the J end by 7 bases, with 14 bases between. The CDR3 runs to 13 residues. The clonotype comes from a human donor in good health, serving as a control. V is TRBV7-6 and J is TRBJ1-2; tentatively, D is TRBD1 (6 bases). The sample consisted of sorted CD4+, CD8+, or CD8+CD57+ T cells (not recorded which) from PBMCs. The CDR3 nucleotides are TGTGCCAGCAGCCCCCAGACAGGCGGTGGCTACACCTTC. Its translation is CASSPQTGGGYTF.